The 5 T cell receptor beta chains below were found in one sample sequenced in a study of OX40 agonist ivuxolimab in advanced cancers. The protocol was immunoSEQ multiplex PCR, while the TCRdb copy is restricted to in-frame clones and leaves out a portion. The sample yields some 51,000 clones, 65% to 85% seen once. The starting material was CD4+ or CD8+ T cells sorted from blood, obtained in a trial of the OX40 agonist ivuxolimab. Every receptor here comes from an adult with an advanced solid tumor such as melanoma, head and neck, liver or kidney cancer.

Notes on this clone: The same CDR3 can be traced to other DNA sequences in this sample. The gene calls are TRBV6-5 and TRBJ1-1; D is uncertain. This CDR3 contains 13 residues. Trimming took off 6 bases at V and 8 bases at J, with 16 bases between the two ends. Germline CDR1 is MNHEY and CDR2 is SVGAGI. The CDR3 loop is CASSRAPGSEAFF. The DNA for the CDR3 is TGTGCCAGCAGCCGCGCACCGGGGAGCGAAGCTTTCTTT.

The chain carries TRBV14 and TRBJ2-3; D is unresolved. The CDR3 loop spans 14 amino acids. The V end lost 3 bases, the J end lost 4 bases, and 11 bases lay between the germline ends. Germline CDR1 and CDR2: SGHDN and FVKESK. Here the CDR3 reads CASSQRTVPDTQYF. For the CDR3, the DNA is TGTGCCAGCAGCCAGAGGACGGTCCCAGATACGCAGTATTTT.

The chain employs TRBV11-3 and TRBJ2-3; 7 bases fit TRBD2. The V segment lost 1 base and the J segment 0 bases; nucleotides outside the gene matches: 10. From germline, CDR1 is SGHNT and CDR2 YENEEA. CDR3 size: 18 residues. The CDR3 nucleotides read TGTGCCAGCAGCTTAGGCGCCACGGGAGGAGGGAGCACAGATACGCAGTATTTT. Translating it yields CASSLGATGGGSTDTQYF.

This clone has a single count. The chain has TRBV5-1 and TRBJ1-3, with unresolved D. Per the germline V gene, CDR1 is SGHRS and CDR2 is YFSETQ. The CDR3 loop spans 16 amino acids. V was shortened by 2 bases and J by 2 bases, with 14 bases between the two germline ends. The DNA of the CDR3 is TGCGCCAGCAGCTTAATGTCAACCAACCCTGGAAACACCATATATTTT. It translates to CASSLMSTNPGNTIYF.

This rearrangement joins TRBV2 to TRBJ2-2, with 11 bases identical to TRBD2. V trimming: 6 bases; J trimming: 2 bases; junction bases outside the gene matches: 5. CDR1 is SNHLY, CDR2 FYNNEI, per germline. The CDR3 runs to 16 residues. For the CDR3, the DNA is TGTGCCAGCAGGTCTCTAGCGGGAGGTAACACCGGGGAGCTGTTTTTT. Translated, it gives CASRSLAGGNTGELFF.